These T cell receptor beta chains were read from a single sample in a study of blood T cell repertoires in COVID-19. The protocol was immunoSEQ multiplex PCR, while the TCRdb copy is restricted to in-frame clones and leaves out a portion. The repertoire holds about 80,000 clones, with more than 70% as singletons. The specimen sequenced was peripheral blood. Receptor source: an elderly man with active or convalescent COVID-19. Both conserved end residues are part of each CDR3. D genes are given only for firm matches. Some rows mark clone size as missing; the rest say once, few, many or name a class of expanded clone.

v_call: TRBV29-1
j_call: TRBJ1-4
d_call: NA
clone_size: NA
cdr3_aa: CSVDFGAPPEGKLFF
cdr3_nt: TGCAGCGTTGATTTTGGGGCCCCGCCCGAAGGAAAACTGTTTTTT

v_call: TRBV19
j_call: TRBJ1-2
d_call: NA
clone_size: NA
cdr3_aa: CASSSRGQPNYGYTF
cdr3_nt: TGTGCCAGTAGTTCCCGGGGACAACCCAACTATGGCTACACCTTC

v_call: TRBV18
j_call: TRBJ2-5
d_call: NA
clone_size: NA
cdr3_aa: CASSAATEETQYF
cdr3_nt: TGTGCCAGCTCAGCAGCGACGGAAGAGACCCAGTACTTC

v_call: TRBV7-9
j_call: TRBJ1-2
d_call: NA
clone_size: NA
cdr3_aa: CASSLGGQNYGYTF
cdr3_nt: TGTGCCAGCAGCTTAGGAGGACAGAACTATGGCTACACCTTC

v_call: TRBV7-2
j_call: TRBJ2-7
d_call: NA
clone_size: NA
cdr3_aa: CASSFGGSVYEQYF
cdr3_nt: TGTGCCAGCAGCTTTGGCGGCAGCGTCTACGAGCAGTACTTC

v_call: TRBV28
j_call: TRBJ1-3
d_call: NA
clone_size: NA
cdr3_aa: CASGTPMSSGNTIYF
cdr3_nt: TGTGCCAGCGGGACACCGATGAGCTCTGGAAACACCATATATTTT

v_call: TRBV6-2/TRBV6-3
j_call: TRBJ1-1
d_call: TRBD1
clone_size: NA
cdr3_aa: CASSYSTGVGRTEAFF
cdr3_nt: TGTGCCAGCAGTTACTCTACAGGGGTCGGGCGTACTGAAGCTTTCTTT

v_call: TRBV19
j_call: TRBJ1-1
d_call: NA
clone_size: NA
cdr3_aa: CASSALRENTEAFF
cdr3_nt: TGTGCCAGTAGTGCCCTGAGAGAGAACACTGAAGCTTTCTTT

v_call: TRBV5-1
j_call: TRBJ2-3
d_call: NA
clone_size: few
cdr3_aa: CASSPAGGGLDTQYF
cdr3_nt: TGCGCCAGCAGCCCCGCTGGGGGGGGGCTAGATACGCAGTATTTT

v_call: TRBV3-1/TRBV3-2
j_call: TRBJ1-3
d_call: TRBD1
clone_size: NA
cdr3_aa: CASSQFWTGFSGNTIYF
cdr3_nt: TGTGCCAGCAGCCAATTCTGGACAGGCTTCTCTGGAAACACCATATATTTT

v_call: TRBV24-1
j_call: TRBJ2-3
d_call: TRBD1
clone_size: NA
cdr3_aa: CATSTGVFTDTQYF
cdr3_nt: TGTGCCACCAGTACAGGGGTTTTTACAGATACGCAGTATTTT

v_call: TRBV2
j_call: TRBJ2-7
d_call: NA
clone_size: NA
cdr3_aa: CASSRQETYEQYF
cdr3_nt: TGTGCCAGCTCAAGACAGGAGACATACGAGCAGTACTTC

v_call: TRBV11-2
j_call: TRBJ1-6
d_call: TRBD1
clone_size: NA
cdr3_aa: CASSLLSLGQGGSPLHF
cdr3_nt: TGTGCCAGCAGCTTGCTTTCACTGGGACAGGGAGGTTCACCCCTCCACTTT

v_call: TRBV7-9
j_call: TRBJ2-3
d_call: NA
clone_size: NA
cdr3_aa: CASSPRVRTSTDTQYF
cdr3_nt: TGTGCCAGCAGCCCAAGGGTCAGGACTAGCACAGATACGCAGTATTTT

v_call: TRBV19
j_call: TRBJ1-1
d_call: TRBD1
clone_size: NA
cdr3_aa: CASSMDRSNTEAFF
cdr3_nt: TGTGCCAGTAGTATGGACAGGTCGAACACTGAAGCTTTCTTT

v_call: TRBV10-3
j_call: TRBJ2-7
d_call: TRBD2
clone_size: NA
cdr3_aa: CAISGEGDKSYEQYF
cdr3_nt: TGTGCCATCAGTGGGGAGGGTGACAAAAGTTACGAGCAGTACTTC

v_call: TRBV30
j_call: TRBJ2-5
d_call: NA
clone_size: once
cdr3_aa: CAWSVALQETQYF
cdr3_nt: TGTGCCTGGAGTGTAGCGTTACAAGAGACCCAGTACTTC

v_call: TRBV9
j_call: TRBJ2-2
d_call: TRBD2
clone_size: NA
cdr3_aa: CASSVEAGDGELFF
cdr3_nt: TGTGCCAGCAGCGTAGAGGCGGGGGACGGGGAGCTGTTTTTT

v_call: TRBV6-1
j_call: TRBJ2-2
d_call: NA
clone_size: NA
cdr3_aa: CASSESRVDTGELFF
cdr3_nt: TGTGCCAGCAGTGAATCCAGGGTCGACACCGGGGAGCTGTTTTTT

v_call: TRBV5-4
j_call: TRBJ2-5
d_call: TRBD2
clone_size: NA
cdr3_aa: CASSPPGLAGAGQETQYF
cdr3_nt: TGTGCCAGCAGCCCGCCGGGACTAGCGGGGGCGGGCCAAGAGACCCAGTACTTC

v_call: TRBV6-6
j_call: TRBJ2-1
d_call: TRBD1
clone_size: NA
cdr3_aa: CASSRIRSGTGGVREQFF
cdr3_nt: TGTGCCAGCAGTCGAATACGTTCCGGGACAGGGGGCGTGAGGGAGCAGTTCTTC

v_call: TRBV28
j_call: TRBJ1-4
d_call: TRBD1
clone_size: NA
cdr3_aa: CASSRTGVPEKLFF
cdr3_nt: TGTGCCAGCAGCCGGACAGGGGTACCTGAAAAACTGTTTTTT

v_call: TRBV7-3
j_call: TRBJ2-7
d_call: NA
clone_size: NA
cdr3_aa: CASSQGGPPYEQYF
cdr3_nt: TGTGCCAGCAGCCAGGGGGGCCCACCCTACGAGCAGTACTTC

v_call: TRBV7-2
j_call: TRBJ2-7
d_call: NA
clone_size: NA
cdr3_aa: CASSLIPGAPYEQYF
cdr3_nt: TGTGCCAGCAGCTTAATACCGGGAGCCCCCTACGAGCAGTACTTC

v_call: TRBV4-3
j_call: TRBJ2-3
d_call: NA
clone_size: NA
cdr3_aa: CASSLRGTDTQYF
cdr3_nt: TGCGCCAGCAGCCTTAGGGGAACAGATACGCAGTATTTT

v_call: TRBV19
j_call: TRBJ1-2
d_call: NA
clone_size: NA
cdr3_aa: CASSAGTLNYGYTF
cdr3_nt: TGTGCCAGTAGTGCCGGGACTCTTAACTATGGCTACACCTTC

v_call: TRBV18
j_call: TRBJ1-2
d_call: TRBD1
clone_size: once
cdr3_aa: CASSTGQGGSGTYGYTF
cdr3_nt: TGTGCCAGCTCAACCGGACAGGGTGGGTCAGGTACCTATGGCTACACCTTC

v_call: TRBV3-1/TRBV3-2
j_call: TRBJ1-1
d_call: TRBD1
clone_size: NA
cdr3_aa: CASSPDRGEAFF
cdr3_nt: TGTGCCAGCAGCCCGGACAGGGGGGAAGCTTTCTTT

v_call: TRBV6-5
j_call: TRBJ1-5
d_call: NA
clone_size: NA
cdr3_aa: CASSPQVYSNQPQHF
cdr3_nt: TGTGCCAGCAGTCCCCAGGTGTATAGCAATCAGCCCCAGCATTTT

v_call: TRBV19
j_call: TRBJ2-5
d_call: NA
clone_size: NA
cdr3_aa: CASSSVKNDQETQYF
cdr3_nt: TGTGCCAGTAGTAGCGTGAAGAACGACCAAGAGACCCAGTACTTC

v_call: TRBV28
j_call: TRBJ1-5
d_call: TRBD1
clone_size: NA
cdr3_aa: CASSPTGEEKPQHF
cdr3_nt: TGTGCCAGCAGCCCTACAGGGGAGGAAAAGCCCCAGCATTTT

v_call: TRBV4-2
j_call: TRBJ2-3
d_call: TRBD2
clone_size: NA
cdr3_aa: CASSHRLAGEADTQYF
cdr3_nt: TGTGCCAGCAGCCACCGACTAGCGGGAGAGGCAGATACGCAGTATTTT

v_call: TRBV2
j_call: TRBJ2-5
d_call: TRBD1
clone_size: few
cdr3_aa: CASSLFRGPDPQYF
cdr3_nt: TGTGCCAGCAGTCTCTTTAGGGGGCCCGACCCCCAGTACTTC

v_call: TRBV11-2
j_call: TRBJ1-1
d_call: TRBD1
clone_size: NA
cdr3_aa: CASSATGTATEAFF
cdr3_nt: TGTGCCAGCAGCGCTACCGGGACAGCCACTGAAGCTTTCTTT

v_call: TRBV6-5
j_call: TRBJ1-1
d_call: NA
clone_size: NA
cdr3_aa: CASNGETNTEAFF
cdr3_nt: TGTGCCAGCAATGGGGAGACGAACACTGAAGCTTTCTTT

v_call: TRBV2
j_call: TRBJ1-1
d_call: NA
clone_size: once
cdr3_aa: CASSEYIEAFF
cdr3_nt: TGTGCCAGCAGTGAATATATAGAAGCTTTCTTT

v_call: TRBV2
j_call: TRBJ1-2
d_call: NA
clone_size: few
cdr3_aa: CASSARGGDYGYTF
cdr3_nt: TGTGCCAGCAGCGCAAGGGGAGGCGACTATGGCTACACCTTC

v_call: TRBV19
j_call: TRBJ2-1
d_call: NA
clone_size: NA
cdr3_aa: CASSIGTTSYNEQFF
cdr3_nt: TGTGCCAGTAGTATTGGAACTACCTCCTACAATGAGCAGTTCTTC

v_call: TRBV7-2
j_call: TRBJ2-3
d_call: NA
clone_size: once
cdr3_aa: CASSLIVRGLTGADTQYF
cdr3_nt: TGTGCCAGCAGCTTAATCGTGCGGGGGCTTACGGGGGCAGATACGCAGTATTTT

v_call: TRBV11-2
j_call: TRBJ1-1
d_call: NA
clone_size: NA
cdr3_aa: CASSSLTRREAFF
cdr3_nt: TGTGCCAGCAGCTCTCTTACCCGCCGGGAAGCTTTCTTT

v_call: TRBV29-1
j_call: TRBJ2-2
d_call: TRBD1
clone_size: NA
cdr3_aa: CSGGGQGYTGELFF
cdr3_nt: TGCAGCGGGGGAGGACAGGGGTACACCGGGGAGCTGTTTTTT

v_call: TRBV12-3/TRBV12-4
j_call: TRBJ1-1
d_call: NA
clone_size: NA
cdr3_aa: CASSLTTMTEAFF
cdr3_nt: TGTGCCAGCAGTTTAACAACGATGACTGAAGCTTTCTTT

v_call: TRBV28
j_call: TRBJ2-5
d_call: NA
clone_size: NA
cdr3_aa: CASSLYRQETQYF
cdr3_nt: TGTGCCAGCAGTTTGTACAGACAAGAGACCCAGTACTTC

v_call: TRBV18
j_call: TRBJ1-5
d_call: NA
clone_size: NA
cdr3_aa: CASSPETHYSNQPQHF
cdr3_nt: TGTGCCAGCTCACCGGAGACCCATTATAGCAATCAGCCCCAGCATTTT

v_call: TRBV10-1
j_call: TRBJ2-2
d_call: TRBD1
clone_size: once
cdr3_aa: CASRRTGDTGELFF
cdr3_nt: TGCGCCAGCAGGAGGACAGGGGACACCGGGGAGCTGTTTTTT

v_call: TRBV4-2
j_call: TRBJ2-2
d_call: TRBD2
clone_size: NA
cdr3_aa: CASSLEGAGGNPGELFF
cdr3_nt: TGTGCCAGCAGCCTCGAGGGAGCGGGAGGAAATCCCGGGGAGCTGTTTTTT

v_call: TRBV5-6
j_call: TRBJ2-5
d_call: NA
clone_size: NA
cdr3_aa: CASSWIRAQETQYF
cdr3_nt: TGTGCCAGCAGCTGGATCAGGGCCCAAGAGACCCAGTACTTC

v_call: TRBV30
j_call: TRBJ1-5
d_call: NA
clone_size: NA
cdr3_aa: CAWSVLGGQPQHF
cdr3_nt: TGTGCCTGGAGTGTCCTCGGGGGACAGCCCCAGCATTTT

v_call: TRBV7-8
j_call: TRBJ2-3
d_call: TRBD2
clone_size: NA
cdr3_aa: CASSLESGSPPDTQYF
cdr3_nt: TGTGCCAGCAGCTTAGAAAGCGGGAGCCCTCCAGATACGCAGTATTTT